These 21 T cell receptor beta chains came from one sample sequenced in a study of cytomegalovirus exposure and HLA in healthy donors. Data came from immunoSEQ multiplex PCR; TCRdb stores just in-frame clones and leaves some out. Of 180,000 or so clones listed, about 79% are singletons. Input material: PBMCs. The receptor set was obtained from a woman aged 25 to 39 in good health and CMV-seropositive.

The chain joins TRBV15 to TRBJ1-1; TRBD1 agrees at 7 bases. V lost 0 bases, J lost 1 base, and 8 bases stayed unmatched. The CDR3 consists of 17 residues. Germline V gives CDR1 LNHNV, CDR2 YYDKDF (reference sequence). The CDR3 loop reads CATSRDWSAGGNTEAFF. The CDR3 DNA follows: TGTGCCACCAGCAGAGATTGGAGCGCAGGGGGGAACACTGAAGCTTTCTTT.

CDR3 loop: CASSMRDSPAAPNYGYTF. CDR3 sequence (DNA): TGTGCCAGTAGTATGAGGGACTCCCCAGCGGCCCCTAACTATGGCTACACCTTC. The rearrangement uses TRBV19 and TRBJ1-2, with D maybe TRBD1 (5 bases). V dropped 3 bases and J dropped 0 bases, with 20 bases sitting between them. This CDR3 spans 18 amino acids. The germline CDR1 and CDR2 sequences are LNHDA and SQIVND (reference sequence).

The rearrangement uses TRBV5-6 and TRBJ2-1, with a possible D match to TRBD2 (5 bases). The germline CDR1 and CDR2 sequences are SGHDT and YYEEEE. Deletions cut 0 bases from V and 7 bases from J, with 8 bases between. The CDR3 length is 13 residues. Here the CDR3 DNA reads TGTGCCAGCAGCTTGGATCGAGGGAATGAGCAGTTCTTC. This gives the protein CASSLDRGNEQFF.

The V and J genes are TRBV30 and TRBJ2-1; TRBD1 is a possible D gene (5 bases). Between the trimmed V and J ends, which lost 2 bases and 2 bases, there was a span of 22 bases. Per germline, CDR1 GTSNPN and CDR2 SVGIG (reference sequence). This CDR3 comprises 18 residues. The CDR3 loop reads CAWSNRGPPLRTYNEQFF. In DNA, the CDR3 is TGTGCCTGGAGTAATAGGGGTCCCCCGCTGAGGACCTACAATGAGCAGTTCTTC.

The CDR3 DNA sequence: TGTGCCAGCCTTCCCGCTAGACTAGCGGGACCCACAGATACGCAGTATTTT. Protein product: CASLPARLAGPTDTQYF. The rearrangement links TRBV2 to TRBJ2-3, with 11 bases fitting TRBD2. From germline, CDR1 is SNHLY and CDR2 FYNNEI. The CDR3 has 17 amino acids. V lost 8 bases and J lost 2; bases outside the gene matches: 12.

The chain is built from TRBV13 and TRBJ2-7; D might be TRBD2 (5 bases). CDR1 is PRHDT, CDR2 FYEKMQ, per germline (reference sequence). This CDR3 contains 14 residues. V was shortened by 5 bases and J by 0 bases, with 11 bases between the two germline ends. The CDR3 coding sequence is TGTGCCAGCAGCACCGGGGAGAGCTCCTACGAGCAGTACTTC. The encoded protein is CASSTGESSYEQYF.

This chain's CDR3 is CASSFSGGATNEKLFF. CDR3 nucleotides: TGCGCCAGCAGCTTTTCGGGAGGGGCAACTAATGAAAAACTGTTTTTT. V and J are TRBV5-1 and TRBJ1-4; a weak D match, TRBD1 (5 bases). The CDR3 extends over 16 amino acids. V lost 2 bases and J lost 0, with 11 bases in between. Germline CDR1 and CDR2: SGHRS and YFSETQ. The entire variable domain, with the rest obtained from reference TRBV5-1 and TRBJ1-4, is as follows: KAGVTQTPRYLIKTRGQQVTLSCSPISGHRSVSWYQQTPGQGLQFLFEYFSETQRNKGNFPGRFSGRQFSNSRSEMNVSTLELGDSALYLCASSFSGGATNEKLFFGSGTQLSVL.

The chain has TRBV25-1 and TRBJ2-3; D gene ambiguous. Between the trimmed V and J ends, which lost 2 bases and 5 bases, there was a span of 11 bases. Germline CDR1 reads MGHDK; CDR2 reads SYGVNS. The length of the CDR3 is 14 residues. CDR3 residues: CASSEEGSGDTQYF. CDR3 DNA sequence: TGTGCCAGCAGTGAAGAAGGTTCGGGAGATACGCAGTATTTT.

This chain joins TRBV2 and TRBJ2-3, with 9 bases lining up with TRBD1. V dropped 2 bases and J dropped 4; count of bases not matched to a gene: 4. The CDR3 is 15 amino acids. CDR1 is SNHLY and CDR2 is FYNNEI in the germline V gene. The CDR3 loop is CASSERDRVADTQYF. CDR3 sequence (DNA): TGTGCCAGCAGTGAAAGGGACAGGGTCGCAGATACGCAGTATTTT.

This clone was found once. The chain has TRBV7-8 and TRBJ1-4, with a tentative D call TRBD1 (6 bases). The germline gives CDR1 SGHVS, CDR2 FQNEAQ. The V end was cut by 2 bases, the J end by 6 bases, with 10 bases between. This CDR3 is 14 amino acids long. CDR3 sequence reads: CASSLWGGDEKLFF. The CDR3 DNA follows: TGTGCCAGCAGCTTATGGGGGGGCGATGAAAAACTGTTTTTT.

The CDR3 nucleotides are TGTGCCAGCAGCCCTGGGGCATACCAAGAGACCCAGTACTTC. Its translation: CASSPGAYQETQYF. V and J are TRBV7-9 and TRBJ2-5; D perhaps matches TRBD1 (5 bases). V shed 5 bases and J shed 0 bases, with 10 bases lying between them. The CDR3 is 14 amino acids. CDR1 is SEHNR, CDR2 FQNEAQ, per germline (reference sequence).

The count of this clone is one. V usage is TRBV6-5 and J usage is TRBJ1-2; D unclear. Between the trimmed V and J ends, which lost 7 bases and 5 bases, there was a span of 8 bases. The germline V gene encodes CDR1 MNHEY and CDR2 SVGAGI. The CDR3 has 11 residues. CDR3 region: CASTSGYGYTF. CDR3 coding DNA: TGTGCCAGCACTTCAGGATATGGCTACACCTTC.

The V call is TRBV9, the J call TRBJ2-3; D not certain. The CDR3 is 12 amino acids. The germline CDR1 and CDR2 sequences are SGDLS and YYNGEE. V lost 3 bases, J lost 2 bases, and 4 bases lay in between. The CDR3 region is CASSAYTDTQYF. CDR3 coding DNA: TGTGCCAGCAGCGCTTACACAGATACGCAGTATTTT.

This clone has only a few counts. The chain has TRBV29-1 and TRBJ2-1; no firm D call. CDR3 length equals 14 residues. Germline values: CDR1 SQVTM, CDR2 ANQGSEA. The V and J ends lost 6 bases and 3 bases respectively, with 15 bases between them. The CDR3 spells CSVSAGSYYNEQFF. The CDR3 DNA is TGCAGCGTGTCGGCCGGGTCGTACTACAATGAGCAGTTCTTC.

The V gene is TRBV5-1, the J gene TRBJ1-5, with 7 bases matching TRBD1. V was clipped by 5 bases and J by 10 bases; unmatched bases: 12. This CDR3 contains 14 residues. Per the germline V gene, CDR1 is SGHRS and CDR2 is YFSETQ. CDR3 residues: CASSSGTEDRPQHF. As DNA, the CDR3 is TGCGCCAGCAGTTCCGGGACAGAGGATCGACCCCAGCATTTT. The whole variable domain, filled in from reference TRBV5-1 and TRBJ1-5, reads KAGVTQTPRYLIKTRGQQVTLSCSPISGHRSVSWYQQTPGQGLQFLFEYFSETQRNKGNFPGRFSGRQFSNSRSEMNVSTLELGDSALYLCASSSGTEDRPQHFGDGTRLSIL.

The V call is TRBV18, the J call TRBJ2-5; TRBD1 is a possible D gene (6 bases). The germline V and J ends were trimmed by 3 bases and 0 bases, with 14 bases remaining between them. The CDR3 contains 16 residues. Germline V lookup: CDR1 KGHSH, CDR2 LQKENI. The CDR3 loop is CASSPGTPINQETQYF. The CDR3 coding sequence is TGTGCCAGCTCACCGGGGACACCGATTAACCAAGAGACCCAGTACTTC.

This sequence joins TRBV10-3 and TRBJ1-3; D ambiguous. This CDR3 is 16 amino acids long. V was clipped by 4 bases and J by 2 bases, with 15 bases between them. Germline V gives CDR1 ENHRY, CDR2 SYGVKD. DNA of the CDR3: TGTGCCATCAGTGTTAATGGTCCGGGTGCTGGAAACACCATATATTTT. Translation: CAISVNGPGAGNTIYF.

The V call is TRBV18, the J call TRBJ2-7, with 7 bases lining up with TRBD2. After removal of 2 bases from V and 3 bases from J, the junction contained 4 bases not matched to a gene. Germline V gives CDR1 KGHSH, CDR2 LQKENI. The CDR3 has 14 amino acids. CDR3 loop: CASSPGGSLYEQYF. For the CDR3, the DNA is TGTGCCAGCTCACCAGGCGGGAGCCTCTACGAGCAGTACTTC.

The chain has TRBV5-4 and TRBJ2-2; D might be TRBD2 (5 bases). This CDR3 has 12 amino acids. The germline CDR1 and CDR2 sequences are SGHNT and YYREEE (reference sequence). The V end was cut by 7 bases, the J end by 5 bases, with 9 bases between. The CDR3 is CASGSGTGELFF. For the CDR3, the DNA is TGTGCCAGCGGCTCGGGAACCGGGGAGCTGTTTTTT. Full variable domain (rest looked up from reference TRBV5-4 and TRBJ2-2): ETGVTQSPTHLIKTRGQQVTLRCSSQSGHNTVSWYQQALGQGPQFIFQYYREEENGRGNFPPRFSGLQFPNYSSELNVNALELDDSALYLCASGSGTGELFFGEGSRLTVL.

The chain has TRBV5-1 and TRBJ1-2; TRBD1 might be the D (5 bases). This CDR3 comprises 14 residues. Trimming stripped 4 bases from V and 6 bases from J, with 16 bases between. The germline V gene encodes CDR1 SGHRS and CDR2 YFSETQ. The CDR3 protein is CASSLPGGKDGYTF. DNA of the CDR3: TGCGCCAGCAGCCTCCCGGGGGGTAAGGATGGCTACACCTTC.

The chain employs TRBV4-2 and TRBJ2-7; weak D call: TRBD1 (5 bases). CDR3 length: 15 amino acids. Germline V gene lookup returns CDR1 LGHNA and CDR2 YNFKEQ. V dropped 4 bases and J dropped 2 bases, with 15 bases sitting between them. The CDR3 DNA sequence: TGTGCCAGCAGCCCCCTTAGGGGCTCCACCTACGAGCAGTACTTC. This translates into CASSPLRGSTYEQYF.